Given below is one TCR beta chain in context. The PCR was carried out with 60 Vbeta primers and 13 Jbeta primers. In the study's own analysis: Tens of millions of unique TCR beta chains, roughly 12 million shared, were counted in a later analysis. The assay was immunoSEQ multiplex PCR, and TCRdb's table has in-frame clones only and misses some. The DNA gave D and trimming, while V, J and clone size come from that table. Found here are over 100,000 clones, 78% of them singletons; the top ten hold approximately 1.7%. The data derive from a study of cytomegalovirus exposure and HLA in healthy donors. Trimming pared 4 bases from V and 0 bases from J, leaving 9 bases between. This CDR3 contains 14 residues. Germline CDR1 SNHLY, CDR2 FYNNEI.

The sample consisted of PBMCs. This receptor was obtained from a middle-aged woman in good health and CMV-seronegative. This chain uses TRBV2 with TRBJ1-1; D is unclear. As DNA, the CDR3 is TGTGCCAGCAGTGTACAGACTATGAACACTGAAGCTTTCTTT. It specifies CASSVQTMNTEAFF. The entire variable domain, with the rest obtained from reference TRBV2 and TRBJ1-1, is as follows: EPEVTQTPSHQVTQMGQEVILRCVPISNHLYFYWYRQILGQKVEFLVSFYNNEISEKSEIFDDQFSVERPDGSNFTLKIRSTKLEDSAMYFCASSVQTMNTEAFFGQGTRLTVV.